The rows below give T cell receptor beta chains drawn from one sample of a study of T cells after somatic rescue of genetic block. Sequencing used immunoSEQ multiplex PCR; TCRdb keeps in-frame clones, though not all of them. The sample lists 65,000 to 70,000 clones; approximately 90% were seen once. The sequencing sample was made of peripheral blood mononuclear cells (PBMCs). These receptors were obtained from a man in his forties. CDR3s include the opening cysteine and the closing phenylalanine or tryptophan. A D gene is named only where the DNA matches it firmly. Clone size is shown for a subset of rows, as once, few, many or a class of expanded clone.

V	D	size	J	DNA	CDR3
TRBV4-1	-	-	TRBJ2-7	TGCGCCAGCAGCCGGGGCCCCGGGGGGCAGGGGGGCTCCTACGAGCAGTACTTC	CASSRGPGGQGGSYEQYF
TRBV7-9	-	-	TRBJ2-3	TGTGCCAGCAGCCCCCCGGGGGGCGTTAGCACAGATACGCAGTATTTT	CASSPPGGVSTDTQYF
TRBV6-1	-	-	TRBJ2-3	TGTGCCAGCAGTAGGGACGTCTCTAGCACAGATACGCAGTATTTT	CASSRDVSSTDTQYF
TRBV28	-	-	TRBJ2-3	TGTGCCAGCAGTTTGCTAGCGGATACGCAGTATTTT	CASSLLADTQYF
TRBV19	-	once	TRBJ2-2	TGTGCCAGTAGTGCCTCAGGGGCTGGAGAGCTGTTTTTT	CASSASGAGELFF
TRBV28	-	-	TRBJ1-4	TGTGCCAGCAATCGGATGGGGAATACTAATGAAAAACTGTTTTTT	CASNRMGNTNEKLFF
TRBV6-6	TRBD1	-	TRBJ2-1	TGTGCCAGCAGGGACAGGGGGACCAATGAGCAGTTCTTC	CASRDRGTNEQFF
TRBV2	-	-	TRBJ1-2	TGTGCCAGCAGTGATGCAGGGGTGGAAGGCTACACCTTC	CASSDAGVEGYTF
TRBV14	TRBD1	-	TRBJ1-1	TGTGCCAGCAGCCATTGGACAGGAGCAAACACTGAAGCTTTCTTT	CASSHWTGANTEAFF
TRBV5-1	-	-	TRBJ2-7	TGCGCCAGCAGCTCCTCGGCAGGGGGGGGGACCCACGAGCAGTACTTC	CASSSSAGGGTHEQYF
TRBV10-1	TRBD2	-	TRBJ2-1	TGCGCCAGCAGTGAGGGGACTAGCGGGCGAAATGAGCAGTTCTTC	CASSEGTSGRNEQFF
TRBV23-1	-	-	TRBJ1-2	TGCGCCAGCAGTCTTGGCAGGGTTAACTATGGCTACACCTTC	CASSLGRVNYGYTF
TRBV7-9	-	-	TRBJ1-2	TGTGCCAGCAGCTTAGAAGGGGAGGGCTACACCTTC	CASSLEGEGYTF
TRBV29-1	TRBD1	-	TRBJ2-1	TGCAGCGTTGAAGATCAGACAGGGTGGTTGAGGGATGAGCAGTTCTTC	CSVEDQTGWLRDEQFF
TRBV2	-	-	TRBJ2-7	TGTGCCAGCAGTGCGGACAGCGACCTATTCTACGAGCAGTACTTC	CASSADSDLFYEQYF
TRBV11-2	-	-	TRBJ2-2	TGTGCCAGCAGCCCCGGGGTCAGGGTAGCCGGGGAGCTGTTTTTT	CASSPGVRVAGELFF
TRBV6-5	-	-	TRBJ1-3	TGTGCCAGCAGGCCGGGACACCATCGTGGAAACACCATATATTTT	CASRPGHHRGNTIYF
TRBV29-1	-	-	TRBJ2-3	TGCAGCGTTGGCGGTAGCACAGATACGCAGTATTTT	CSVGGSTDTQYF
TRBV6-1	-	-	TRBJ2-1	TGTGCCAGCGACCTGACAGAGTCCTACAATGAGCAGTTCTTC	CASDLTESYNEQFF
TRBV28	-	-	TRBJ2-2	TGTGCCAGCAGTTTAAATTACCTAGCGGGGGAGCTGTTTTTT	CASSLNYLAGELFF
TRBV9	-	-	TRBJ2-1	TGTGCCAGCGGGCCTGGAGGGTTTTCCTACAATGAGCAGTTCTTC	CASGPGGFSYNEQFF
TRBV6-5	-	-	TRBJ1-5	TGTGCCAGCAGTTACAACCCGGGGGCTCAGCCCCAGCATTTT	CASSYNPGAQPQHF
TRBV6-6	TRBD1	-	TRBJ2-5	TGTGCCAGCAGACCGGGACAGCAAGAGACCCAGTACTTC	CASRPGQQETQYF
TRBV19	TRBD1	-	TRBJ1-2	TGTGCCAGTAGTATCTTGAGGGGACAGGGGACTAACTATGGCTACACCTTC	CASSILRGQGTNYGYTF
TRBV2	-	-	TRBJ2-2	TGTGCCAGCCAGGACGGATTCCTCGGGGCCGGGGAGCTGTTTTTT	CASQDGFLGAGELFF
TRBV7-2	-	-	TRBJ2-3	TGTGCCAGCAGCGAGTTCTTAGATACGCAGTATTTT	CASSEFLDTQYF
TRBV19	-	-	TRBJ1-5	TGTGCCAGTAGTATTAGACAGTGGGCGGATCAGCCCCAGCATTTT	CASSIRQWADQPQHF
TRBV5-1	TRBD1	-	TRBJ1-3	TGCGCCAGCAGGACCACAGGGGGCGCGAGAAACACCATATATTTT	CASRTTGGARNTIYF
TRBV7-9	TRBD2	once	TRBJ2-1	TGTGCCAGCAGCCCCACTAGCGGGAGGCTCAATGAGCAGTTCTTC	CASSPTSGRLNEQFF
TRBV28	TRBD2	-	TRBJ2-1	TGTGCCAGCAGGAACTTAGCGGGAGCCAATGAGCAGTTCTTC	CASRNLAGANEQFF
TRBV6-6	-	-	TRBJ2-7	TGTGCCAGCAGTTACTCCCCAGGGGTCAGCCACGAGCAGTACTTC	CASSYSPGVSHEQYF
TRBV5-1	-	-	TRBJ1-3	TGCGCCAGCAGCTTGCCGGATTCTGGAAACACCATATATTTT	CASSLPDSGNTIYF
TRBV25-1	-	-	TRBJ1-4	TGTGCCAGCAGTGTTGACGGATGGGGTGAAAAACTGTTTTTT	CASSVDGWGEKLFF
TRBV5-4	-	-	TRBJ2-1	TGTGCCAGCAGGTCCCTGGGGGGAACCTACAATGAGCAGTTCTTC	CASRSLGGTYNEQFF
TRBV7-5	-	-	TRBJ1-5	TGTGCCAGAAGCTTAGAAGTGGGTAGCAATCAGCCCCAGCATTTT	CARSLEVGSNQPQHF
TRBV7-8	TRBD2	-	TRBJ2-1	TGTGCCAGCAGCTCAAACAGATTACCGGGACTAGCGGGAGTAGGGAATGAGCAGTTCTTC	CASSSNRLPGLAGVGNEQFF
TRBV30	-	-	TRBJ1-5	TGTGCCTGGGGGGACCAGGGTGGGCGATCAAGCAATCAGCCCCAGCATTTT	CAWGDQGGRSSNQPQHF
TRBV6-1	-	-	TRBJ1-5	TGTGCCAGCAGTGATTTTTTAGGGGGTAGCAATCAGCCCCAGCATTTT	CASSDFLGGSNQPQHF
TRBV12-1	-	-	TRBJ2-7	TGTGCCAGCAGGGGGCAGGGTGGCCCGTCCTACGAGCAGTACTTC	CASRGQGGPSYEQYF
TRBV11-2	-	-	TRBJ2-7	TGTGCCAGCAGCAACGACGGGGGATACGAGCAGTACTTC	CASSNDGGYEQYF
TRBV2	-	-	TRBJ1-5	TGTGCCAGCAATCCCCAAGGATCGGGCAATCAGCCCCAGCATTTT	CASNPQGSGNQPQHF
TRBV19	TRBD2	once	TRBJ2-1	TGTGCCAGCACACCGGGACTAGCGGGGGGCGGTCGATGGAATGAGCAGTTCTTC	CASTPGLAGGGRWNEQFF
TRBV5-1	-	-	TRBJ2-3	TGCGCCAGCAGCGCGCCTCCCAGGGAGCCCCCCACAGATACGCAGTATTTT	CASSAPPREPPTDTQYF
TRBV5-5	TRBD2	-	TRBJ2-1	TGTGCCAGCAGCTTGGGGACTAGCGGGAGGGGCTCCTACAATGAGCAGTTCTTC	CASSLGTSGRGSYNEQFF
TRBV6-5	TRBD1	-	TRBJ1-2	TGTGCCAGCAGCCGGGACAGGGAGATACATGGCTACACCTTC	CASSRDREIHGYTF
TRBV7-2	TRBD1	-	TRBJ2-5	TGTGCCAGCAGCTTCCCGGACAGGGAAGAGACCCAGTACTTC	CASSFPDREETQYF
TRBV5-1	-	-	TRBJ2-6	TGCGCCAGCCAGAGCTCTGGGGCCAACGTCCTGACTTTC	CASQSSGANVLTF
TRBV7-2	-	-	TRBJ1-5	TGTGCCAGCAGCCCTCTTGCTAATCAGCCCCAGCATTTT	CASSPLANQPQHF
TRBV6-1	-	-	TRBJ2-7	TGTGCCAGCACGAGACTAGAGTATCCCGAGCAGTACTTC	CASTRLEYPEQYF
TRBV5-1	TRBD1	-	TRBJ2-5	TGCGCCAGCAGCCTAGGTCGGGACAGGGGTGAGACCCAGTACTTC	CASSLGRDRGETQYF
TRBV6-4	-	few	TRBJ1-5	TGTGCCAGCAAAGGACATGCCCCGGGGAGCAATCAGCCCCAGCATTTT	CASKGHAPGSNQPQHF
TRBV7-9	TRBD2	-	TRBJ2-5	TGTGCCACAGGCCCGGGAGGGGAGACCCAGTACTTC	CATGPGGETQYF
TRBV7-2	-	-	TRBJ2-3	TGTGCCACCCGGCCAGGAGGCACAGATACGCAGTATTTT	CATRPGGTDTQYF
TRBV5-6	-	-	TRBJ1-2	TGTGCCAGCAGCAACGGAGGGACCGGCTACACCTTC	CASSNGGTGYTF
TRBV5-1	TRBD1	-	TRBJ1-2	TGCGCCAGCAGCTTGGTGGGACAGGGAGTTTTTGGCTATGGCTACACCTTC	CASSLVGQGVFGYGYTF
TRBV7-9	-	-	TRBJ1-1	TGTGCCAGCAGCTTGAGCAGGAACACTGAAGCTTTCTTT	CASSLSRNTEAFF
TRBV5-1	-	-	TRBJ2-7	TGCGCCAGCAGCTTGGATAGTGCCGGGGATCCCTACGAGCAGTACTTC	CASSLDSAGDPYEQYF
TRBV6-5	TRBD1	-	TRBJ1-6	TGTGCCAGCAGTTACTTGAACAGGGGAGACGGTTCACCCCTCCACTTT	CASSYLNRGDGSPLHF
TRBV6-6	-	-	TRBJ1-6	TGTGCCAGCAGTTACTATGGGGGAAAGGGAAATTCACCCCTCCACTTT	CASSYYGGKGNSPLHF
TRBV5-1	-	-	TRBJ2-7	TGCGCCAGCAGCTTGGCCTGGGCAGGGAATTCCTACGAGCAGTACTTC	CASSLAWAGNSYEQYF